The entry below describes one T cell receptor (beta chain). Its specificity is unknown. The CDR3 is 19 residues long. With 1 base clipped from V and 4 bases from J, the junction kept 15 bases outside the gene matches. Germline loops: CDR1 LGHNA, CDR2 YSLEER. The sample belongs to a study of cytomegalovirus exposure and HLA in healthy donors. The primer mix had 60 Vbeta and 13 Jbeta primers. Produced via immunoSEQ multiplex PCR; TCRdb's table is partial and in-frame only. This sample carries 150,000 to 200,000 clones, 77% of them seen once, and the ten largest clones take 1.5% to 2%. Findings and limits, study-wide: In a later analysis, several top co-occurrence clusters appeared linked to parvovirus B19, influenza, CMV and Epstein-Barr virus. In a later analysis, TCR beta V- and J-gene trimming showed a link to a missense DCLRE1C variant.

This clonotype was sampled from a woman in her twenties or thirties in good health and CMV-seronegative. Sequenced sample: PBMCs. V gene TRBV4-3 combines with J gene TRBJ2-7; 11 bases fit TRBD2. DNA for the CDR3: TGCGCCAGCAGCCAAGTCGGGACAGATAGACTAGCGGGGCAGTACGAGCAGTACTTC. Its translation: CASSQVGTDRLAGQYEQYF.